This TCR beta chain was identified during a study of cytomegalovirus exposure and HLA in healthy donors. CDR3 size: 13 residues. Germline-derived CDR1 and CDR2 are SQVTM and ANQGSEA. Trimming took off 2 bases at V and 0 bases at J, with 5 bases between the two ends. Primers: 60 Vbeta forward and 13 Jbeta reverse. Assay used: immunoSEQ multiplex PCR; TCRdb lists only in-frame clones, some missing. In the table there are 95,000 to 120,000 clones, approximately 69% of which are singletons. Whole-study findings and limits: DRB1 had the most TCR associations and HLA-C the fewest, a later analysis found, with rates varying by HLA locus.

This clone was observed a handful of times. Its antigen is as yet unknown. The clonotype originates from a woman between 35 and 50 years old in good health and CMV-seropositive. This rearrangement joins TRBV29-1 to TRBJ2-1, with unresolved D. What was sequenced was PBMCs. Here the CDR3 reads CSVEQSSYNEQFF. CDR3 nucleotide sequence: TGCAGCGTTGAACAGTCCTCCTACAATGAGCAGTTCTTC.